These T cell receptor beta chains were read from a single sample in a study of blood T cell repertoires in COVID-19. The protocol was immunoSEQ multiplex PCR, while the TCRdb copy is restricted to in-frame clones and leaves out a portion. Counted here are about 200,000 clones, more than 75% occurring once; the ten biggest clones make up around 6%. Sequencing input: PBMCs or T cells enriched from blood (not recorded which). All receptors come from a man aged 35 to 55 with acute COVID-19. Both conserved end residues are part of each CDR3. Each record gives: V gene, CDR3 protein.

TRBV27	CASSSNSGRAPYNEQFF
TRBV14	CASSHRGGETQYF
TRBV7-3	CASSQGGPLNTEAFF
TRBV28	CASSFSGFTGYTF
TRBV19	CASSIVTGARTQYF
TRBV27	CASRAGTRSYEQYF
TRBV28	CASSSSGTVYGYTF
TRBV3-1/TRBV3-2	CASSQGPGGPDTQYF
TRBV29-1	CSGTAGASTDTQYF
TRBV20-1	CSASSGSRGEQFF
TRBV2	CASTLGEVEKLFF
TRBV12-5	CASGSDYYEQFF
TRBV30	CAWSVWGRLNEQFF
TRBV28	CASSFGTGDSKPQHF
TRBV5-1	CASSPTGYEQYF
TRBV29-1	CSVDPLLYGYTF
TRBV7-9	CASSITGTEAFF
TRBV5-3	CARITRPGTYNSPLHF
TRBV5-1	CASSATGAGANVLTF
TRBV3-1/TRBV3-2	CASSPWTENTEAFF
TRBV11-1	CASSPRTGVRNYEQYF
TRBV6-2/TRBV6-3	CASSYSQRGQYF
TRBV7-7	CASTPFGAAQQETQYF
TRBV6-5	CASSSSQDSGNTIYF
TRBV4-1	CASSLGLAGLNEQFF
TRBV6-1	CASSEWARGPNTEAFF
TRBV19	CASSITVKDSEETQYF
TRBV19	CASSMLAGNIGDTQYF